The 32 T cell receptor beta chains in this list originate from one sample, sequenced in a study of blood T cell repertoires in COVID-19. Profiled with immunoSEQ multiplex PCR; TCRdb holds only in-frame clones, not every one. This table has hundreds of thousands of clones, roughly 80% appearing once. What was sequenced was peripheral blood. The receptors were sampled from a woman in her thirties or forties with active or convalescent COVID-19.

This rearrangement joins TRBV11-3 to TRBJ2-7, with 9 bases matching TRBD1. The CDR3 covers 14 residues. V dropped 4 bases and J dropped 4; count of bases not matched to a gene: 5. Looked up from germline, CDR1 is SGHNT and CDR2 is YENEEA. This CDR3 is CASSWDRVQYEQYF. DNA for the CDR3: TGTGCCAGCAGCTGGGACAGGGTCCAATACGAGCAGTACTTC.

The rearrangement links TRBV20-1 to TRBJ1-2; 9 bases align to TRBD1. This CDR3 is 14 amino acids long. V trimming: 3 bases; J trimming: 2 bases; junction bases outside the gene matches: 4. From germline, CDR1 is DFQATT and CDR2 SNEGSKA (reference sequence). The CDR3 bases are TGCAGTGCTAGTTCCGGGACAGGGAACTATGGCTACACCTTC. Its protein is CSASSGTGNYGYTF.

Written as DNA, the CDR3 is TGTGCCAGCAGCCTACGACAGGAGCAGTTCTTC. Translating gives CASSLRQEQFF. V usage is TRBV5-8 and J usage is TRBJ2-1; the D gene is possibly TRBD1 (5 bases). Trimming stripped 4 bases from V and 10 bases from J, with 9 bases between. CDR1 is SGHTS and CDR2 is YDEGEE in the germline V gene. There are 11 residues in the CDR3.

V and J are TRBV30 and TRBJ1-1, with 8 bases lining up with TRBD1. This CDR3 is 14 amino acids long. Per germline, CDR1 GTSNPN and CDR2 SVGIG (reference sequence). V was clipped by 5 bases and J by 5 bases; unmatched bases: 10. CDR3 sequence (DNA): TGTGCCTGGTCAAGCAGGGGGCAGGTTACTGAAGCTTTCTTT. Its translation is CAWSSRGQVTEAFF.

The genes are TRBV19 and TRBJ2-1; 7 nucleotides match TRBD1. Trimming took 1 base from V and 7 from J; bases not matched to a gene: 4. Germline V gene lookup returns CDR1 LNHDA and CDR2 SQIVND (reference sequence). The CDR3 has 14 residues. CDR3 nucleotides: TGTGCCAGTAGTATAGCCACAGGGGTAAATGAGCAGTTCTTC. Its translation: CASSIATGVNEQFF.

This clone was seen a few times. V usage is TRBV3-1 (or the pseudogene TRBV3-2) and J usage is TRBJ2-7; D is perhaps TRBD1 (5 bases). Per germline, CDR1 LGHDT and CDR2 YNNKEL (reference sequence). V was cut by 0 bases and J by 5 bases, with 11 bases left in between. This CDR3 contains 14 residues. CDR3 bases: TGTGCCAGCAGCCAAGAGTCGCAGGGCAACGAGCAGTACTTC. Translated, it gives CASSQESQGNEQYF.

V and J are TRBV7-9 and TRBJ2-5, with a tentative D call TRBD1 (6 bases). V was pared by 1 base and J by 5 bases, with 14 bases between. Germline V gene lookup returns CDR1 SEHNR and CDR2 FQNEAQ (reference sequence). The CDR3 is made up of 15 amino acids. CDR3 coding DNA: TGTGCCAGCAGCTTAGTACAGGGTCTTGCGGAGACCCAGTACTTC. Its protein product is CASSLVQGLAETQYF.

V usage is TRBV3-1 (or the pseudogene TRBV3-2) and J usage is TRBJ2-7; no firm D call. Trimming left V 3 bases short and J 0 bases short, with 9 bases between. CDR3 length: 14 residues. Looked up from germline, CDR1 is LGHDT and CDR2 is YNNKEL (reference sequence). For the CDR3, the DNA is TGTGCCAGCAGCCATGGTCGGGTCTCCTACGAGCAGTACTTC. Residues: CASSHGRVSYEQYF.

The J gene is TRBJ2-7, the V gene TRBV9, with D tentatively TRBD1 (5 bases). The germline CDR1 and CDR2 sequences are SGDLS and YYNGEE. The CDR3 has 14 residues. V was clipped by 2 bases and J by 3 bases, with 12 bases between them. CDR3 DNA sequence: TGTGCCAGCAGCGTCTCGGACAACAACTACGAGCAGTACTTC. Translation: CASSVSDNNYEQYF.

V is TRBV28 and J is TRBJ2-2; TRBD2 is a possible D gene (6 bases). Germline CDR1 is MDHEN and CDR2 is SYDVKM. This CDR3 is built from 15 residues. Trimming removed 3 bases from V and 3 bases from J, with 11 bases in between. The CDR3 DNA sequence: TGTGCCAGCAGTTTGGACTATTCCGACACCGGGGAGCTGTTTTTT. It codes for CASSLDYSDTGELFF.

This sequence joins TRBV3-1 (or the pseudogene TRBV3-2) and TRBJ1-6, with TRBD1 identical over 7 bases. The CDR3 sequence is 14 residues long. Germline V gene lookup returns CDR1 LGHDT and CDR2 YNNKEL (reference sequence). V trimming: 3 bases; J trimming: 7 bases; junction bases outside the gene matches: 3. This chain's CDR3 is CASSHDRVNSPLHF. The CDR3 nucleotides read TGTGCCAGCAGCCATGACAGGGTGAATTCACCCCTCCACTTT.

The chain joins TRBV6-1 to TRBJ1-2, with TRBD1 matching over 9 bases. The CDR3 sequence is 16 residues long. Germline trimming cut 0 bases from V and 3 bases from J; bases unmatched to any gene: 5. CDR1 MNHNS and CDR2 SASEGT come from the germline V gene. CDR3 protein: CASSEAVQGADYGYTF. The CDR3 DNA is TGTGCCAGCAGTGAAGCGGTACAGGGGGCGGACTATGGCTACACCTTC.

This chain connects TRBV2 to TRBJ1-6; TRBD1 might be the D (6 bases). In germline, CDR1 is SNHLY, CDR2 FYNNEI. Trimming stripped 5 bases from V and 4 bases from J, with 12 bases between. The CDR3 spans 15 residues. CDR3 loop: CASSPGQIYNSPLHF. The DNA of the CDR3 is TGTGCCAGCAGTCCCGGACAGATTTATAATTCACCCCTCCACTTT.

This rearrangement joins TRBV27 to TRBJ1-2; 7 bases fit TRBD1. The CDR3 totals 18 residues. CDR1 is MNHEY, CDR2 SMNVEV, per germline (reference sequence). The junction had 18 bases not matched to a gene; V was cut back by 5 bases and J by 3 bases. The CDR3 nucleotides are TGTGCCAGCAGTCTACCCAGGGGGGTGACAGGGACCTACTATGGCTACACCTTC. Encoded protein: CASSLPRGVTGTYYGYTF.

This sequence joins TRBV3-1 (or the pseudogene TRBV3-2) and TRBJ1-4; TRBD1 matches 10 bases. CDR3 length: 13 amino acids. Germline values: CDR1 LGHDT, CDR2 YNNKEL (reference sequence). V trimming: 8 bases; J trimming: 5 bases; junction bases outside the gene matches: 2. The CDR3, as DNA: TGTGCCAGCGGGGGACAGGGGAATGAAAAACTGTTTTTT. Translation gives CASGGQGNEKLFF.

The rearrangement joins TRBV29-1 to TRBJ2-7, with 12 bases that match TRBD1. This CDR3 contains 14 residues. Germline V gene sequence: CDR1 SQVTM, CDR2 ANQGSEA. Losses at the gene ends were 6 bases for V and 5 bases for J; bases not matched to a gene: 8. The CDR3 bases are TGCAGCGTCGGGGGGGGACAGGGGGCGGACGAGCAGTACTTC. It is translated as CSVGGGQGADEQYF.

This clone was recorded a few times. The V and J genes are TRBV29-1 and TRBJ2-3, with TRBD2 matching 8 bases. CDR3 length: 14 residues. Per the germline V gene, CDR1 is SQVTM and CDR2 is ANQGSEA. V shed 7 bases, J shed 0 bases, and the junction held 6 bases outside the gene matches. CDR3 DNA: TGCAGCGCCGACCCTAGCGGGAGCACAGATACGCAGTATTTT. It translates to CSADPSGSTDTQYF.

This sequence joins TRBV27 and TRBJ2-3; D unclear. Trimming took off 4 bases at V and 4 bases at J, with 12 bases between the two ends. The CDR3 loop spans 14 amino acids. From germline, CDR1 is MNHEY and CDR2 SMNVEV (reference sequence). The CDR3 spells CASSWRLPADTQYF. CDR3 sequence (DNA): TGTGCCAGCAGTTGGAGACTCCCGGCAGATACGCAGTATTTT.

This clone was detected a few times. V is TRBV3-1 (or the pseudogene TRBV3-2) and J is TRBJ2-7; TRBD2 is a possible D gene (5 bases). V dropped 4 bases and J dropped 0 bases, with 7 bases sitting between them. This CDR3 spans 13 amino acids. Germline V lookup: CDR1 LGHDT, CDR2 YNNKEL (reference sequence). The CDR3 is CASSPDFSYEQYF. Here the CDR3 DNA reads TGTGCCAGCAGCCCGGACTTCTCCTACGAGCAGTACTTC.

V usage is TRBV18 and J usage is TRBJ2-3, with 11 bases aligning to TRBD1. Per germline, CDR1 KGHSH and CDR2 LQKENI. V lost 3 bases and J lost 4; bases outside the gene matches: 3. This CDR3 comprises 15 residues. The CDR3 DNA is TGTGCCAGCTCACCGCGGACAGGGGGCGCAGATACGCAGTATTTT. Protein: CASSPRTGGADTQYF.

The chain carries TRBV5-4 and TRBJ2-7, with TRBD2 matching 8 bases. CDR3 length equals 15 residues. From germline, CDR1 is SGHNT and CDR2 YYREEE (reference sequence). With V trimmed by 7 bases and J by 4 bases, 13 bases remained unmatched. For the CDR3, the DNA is TGTGCCAGCGCGCACGGAGCGGGGGAGAGATACGAGCAGTACTTC. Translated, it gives CASAHGAGERYEQYF. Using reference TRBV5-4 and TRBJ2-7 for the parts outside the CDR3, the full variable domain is ETGVTQSPTHLIKTRGQQVTLRCSSQSGHNTVSWYQQALGQGPQFIFQYYREEENGRGNFPPRFSGLQFPNYSSELNVNALELDDSALYLCASAHGAGERYEQYFGPGTRLTVT.

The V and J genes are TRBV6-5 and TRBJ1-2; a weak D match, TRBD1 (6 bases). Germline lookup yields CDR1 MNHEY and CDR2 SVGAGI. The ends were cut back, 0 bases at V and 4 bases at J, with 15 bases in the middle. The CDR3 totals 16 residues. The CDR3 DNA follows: TGTGCCAGCAGTTACTCCTGGACAGACCTTGGCTATGGCTACACCTTC. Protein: CASSYSWTDLGYGYTF.

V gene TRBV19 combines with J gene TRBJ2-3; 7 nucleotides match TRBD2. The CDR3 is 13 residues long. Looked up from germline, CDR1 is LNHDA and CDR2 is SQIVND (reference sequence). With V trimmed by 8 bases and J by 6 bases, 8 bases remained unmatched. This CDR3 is CASRGVNADTQYF. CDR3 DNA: TGTGCCAGTCGGGGGGTAAATGCCGATACGCAGTATTTT. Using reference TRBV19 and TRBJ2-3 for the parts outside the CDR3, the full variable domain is DGGITQSPKYLFRKEGQNVTLSCEQNLNHDAMYWYRQDPGQGLRLIYYSQIVNDFQKGDIAEGYSVSREKKESFPLTVTSAQKNPTAFYLCASRGVNADTQYFGPGTRLTVL.

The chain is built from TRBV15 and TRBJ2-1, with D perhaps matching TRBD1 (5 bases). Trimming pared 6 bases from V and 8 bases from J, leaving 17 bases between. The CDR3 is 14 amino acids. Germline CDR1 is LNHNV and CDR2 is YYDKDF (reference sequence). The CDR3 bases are TGTGCCACCAGGCGAGGAAGGGGTGATCATGAGCAGTTCTTC. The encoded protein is CATRRGRGDHEQFF.

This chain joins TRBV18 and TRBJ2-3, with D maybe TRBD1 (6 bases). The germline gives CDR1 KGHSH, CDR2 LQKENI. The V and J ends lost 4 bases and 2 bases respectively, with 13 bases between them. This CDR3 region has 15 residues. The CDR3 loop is CASSQMTGVTDTQYF. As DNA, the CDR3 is TGTGCCAGCTCACAAATGACAGGAGTCACAGATACGCAGTATTTT.

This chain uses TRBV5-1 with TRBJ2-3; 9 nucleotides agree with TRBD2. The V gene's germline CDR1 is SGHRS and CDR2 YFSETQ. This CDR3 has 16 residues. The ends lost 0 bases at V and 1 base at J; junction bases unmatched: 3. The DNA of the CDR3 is TGCGCCAGCAGCTTGGGTATAGCGGGAGGCACAGATACGCAGTATTTT. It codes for CASSLGIAGGTDTQYF.

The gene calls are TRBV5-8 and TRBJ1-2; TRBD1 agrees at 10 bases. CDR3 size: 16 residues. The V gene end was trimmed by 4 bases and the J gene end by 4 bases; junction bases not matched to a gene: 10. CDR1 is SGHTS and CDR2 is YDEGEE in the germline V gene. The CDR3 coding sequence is TGTGCCAGCAGCCAAAACGACGGGACAGGGGTCTATGGCTACACCTTC. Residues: CASSQNDGTGVYGYTF.

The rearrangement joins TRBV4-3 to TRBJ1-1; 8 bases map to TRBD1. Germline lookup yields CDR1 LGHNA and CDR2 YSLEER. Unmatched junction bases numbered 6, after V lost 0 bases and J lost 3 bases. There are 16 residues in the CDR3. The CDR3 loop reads CASSQDVATGDTEAFF. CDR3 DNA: TGCGCCAGCAGCCAAGATGTAGCGACAGGGGACACTGAAGCTTTCTTT.

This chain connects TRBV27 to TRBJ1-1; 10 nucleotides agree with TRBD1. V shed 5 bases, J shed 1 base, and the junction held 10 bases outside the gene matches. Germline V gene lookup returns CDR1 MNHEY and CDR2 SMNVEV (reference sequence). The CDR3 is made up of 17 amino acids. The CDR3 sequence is CASSHATGGYGNTEAFF. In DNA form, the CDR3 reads TGTGCCAGCAGTCACGCGACAGGGGGCTACGGGAACACTGAAGCTTTCTTT.

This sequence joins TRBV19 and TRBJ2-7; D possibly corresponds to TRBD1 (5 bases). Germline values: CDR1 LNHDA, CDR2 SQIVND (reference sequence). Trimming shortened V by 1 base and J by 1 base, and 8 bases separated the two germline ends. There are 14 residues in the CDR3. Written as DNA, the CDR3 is TGTGCCAGTAGTATAGGCGACAGATCCTACGAGCAGTACTTC. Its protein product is CASSIGDRSYEQYF.

CDR3 amino acids: CASGAAGRHEQFF. DNA of the CDR3: TGTGCCAGCGGGGCCGCCGGGAGGCATGAGCAGTTCTTC. The chain combines TRBV7-6 with TRBJ2-1; 7 bases match TRBD2. The CDR3 is made up of 13 amino acids. Germline V gene data show CDR1 as SGHVS and CDR2 as FNYEAQ. Unmatched junction bases numbered 9, after V lost 8 bases and J lost 8 bases.

CDR3 loop: CATSIASPYGYTF. In nucleotides, the CDR3 is TGTGCCACCTCCATAGCCAGCCCCTATGGCTACACCTTC. This chain links TRBV15 with TRBJ1-2; no clear D gene. CDR1 and CDR2 (germline): LNHNV, YYDKDF (reference sequence). The CDR3 is made up of 13 amino acids. V lost 8 bases and J lost 4, with 14 bases in between.